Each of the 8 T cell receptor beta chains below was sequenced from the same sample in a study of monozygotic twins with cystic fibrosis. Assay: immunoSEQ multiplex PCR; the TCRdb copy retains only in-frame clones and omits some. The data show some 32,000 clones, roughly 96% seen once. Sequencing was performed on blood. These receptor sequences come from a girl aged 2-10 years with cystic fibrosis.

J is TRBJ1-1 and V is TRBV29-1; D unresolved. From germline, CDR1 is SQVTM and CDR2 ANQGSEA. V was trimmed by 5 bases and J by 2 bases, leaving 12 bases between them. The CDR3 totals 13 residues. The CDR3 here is CSVRYRSNTEAFF. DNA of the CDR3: TGCAGCGTTAGGTATCGGTCAAACACTGAAGCTTTCTTT.

The CDR3 DNA reads as TGTGCCAGCAGCCAAGGGGGGAACAATCAGCCCCAGCATTTT. Residues: CASSQGGNNQPQHF. The chain combines TRBV7-9 with TRBJ1-5, with D possibly being TRBD1 (6 bases). There are 14 residues in the CDR3. From germline, CDR1 is SEHNR and CDR2 FQNEAQ (reference sequence). Trimming cost V 5 bases and J 3 bases, with 11 bases left between them.

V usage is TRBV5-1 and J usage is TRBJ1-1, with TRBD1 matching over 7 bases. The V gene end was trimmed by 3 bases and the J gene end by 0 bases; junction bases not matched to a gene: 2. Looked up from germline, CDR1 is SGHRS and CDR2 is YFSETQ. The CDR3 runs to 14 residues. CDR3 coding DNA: TGCGCCAGCAGCTCGACAGGGATGAACACTGAAGCTTTCTTT. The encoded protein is CASSSTGMNTEAFF.

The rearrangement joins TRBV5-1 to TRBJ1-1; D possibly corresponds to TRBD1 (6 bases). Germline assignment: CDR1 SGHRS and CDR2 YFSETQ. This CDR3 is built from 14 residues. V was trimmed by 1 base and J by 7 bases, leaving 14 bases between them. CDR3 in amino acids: CASSLNPLTGEAFF. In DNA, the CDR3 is TGCGCCAGCAGCTTGAACCCGCTGACAGGTGAAGCTTTCTTT.

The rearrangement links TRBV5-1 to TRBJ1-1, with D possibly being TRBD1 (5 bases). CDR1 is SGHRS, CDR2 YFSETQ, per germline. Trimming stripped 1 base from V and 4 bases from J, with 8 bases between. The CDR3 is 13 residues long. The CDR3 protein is CASSLRGPTEAFF. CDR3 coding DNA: TGCGCCAGCAGCTTGCGGGGACCCACTGAAGCTTTCTTT.

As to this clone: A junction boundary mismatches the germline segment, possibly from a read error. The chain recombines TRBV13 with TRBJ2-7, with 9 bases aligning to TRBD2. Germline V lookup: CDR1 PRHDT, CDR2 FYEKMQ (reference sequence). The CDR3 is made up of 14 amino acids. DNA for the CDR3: TGTGCCAGCAGATTAGCGGGAGCAACCTACGAGCAGTACTTC. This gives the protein CASRLAGATYEQYF. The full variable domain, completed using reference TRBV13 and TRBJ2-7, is AAGVIQSPRHLIKEKRETATLKCYPIPRHDTVYWYQQGPGQDPQFLISFYEKMQSDKGSIPDRFSAQQFSDYHSELNMSSLELGDSALYFCASRLAGATYEQYFGPGTRLTVT.

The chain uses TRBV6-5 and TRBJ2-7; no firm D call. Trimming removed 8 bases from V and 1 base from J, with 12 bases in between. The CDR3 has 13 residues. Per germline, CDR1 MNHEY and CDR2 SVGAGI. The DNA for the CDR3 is TGTGCCAGCTCCCAGGCGGAATCCTACGAGCAGTACTTC. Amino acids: CASSQAESYEQYF.

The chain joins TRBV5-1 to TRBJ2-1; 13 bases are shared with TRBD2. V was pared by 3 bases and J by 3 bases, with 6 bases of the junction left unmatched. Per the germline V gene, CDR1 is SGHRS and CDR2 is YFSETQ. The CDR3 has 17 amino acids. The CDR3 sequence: CASSYGLAGVSYNEQFF. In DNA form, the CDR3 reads TGCGCCAGCAGCTACGGACTAGCGGGAGTAAGCTACAATGAGCAGTTCTTC.